These 12 T cell receptor beta chains were sequenced from one sample in a study of PD-1 blockade in classical Hodgkin lymphoma. Relapses following autologous stem cell transplantation were seen in all patients, with brentuximab vedotin exposure varying. Assay used: immunoSEQ multiplex PCR; TCRdb lists only in-frame clones, some missing. The repertoire includes 25,000 to 30,000 clones, roughly 71% of them detected once, and 20% to 30% sits in the top ten. This material consisted of peripheral blood mononuclear cells (PBMCs), taken before the second cycle of nivolumab. The receptor set was obtained from a human donor with classical Hodgkin lymphoma.

The chain recombines TRBV7-3 with TRBJ1-1; possible D gene TRBD1, 6 bases. Per germline, CDR1 SGHTA and CDR2 FQGTGA. V dropped 7 bases and J dropped 3 bases, with 12 bases sitting between them. The CDR3 has 13 residues. CDR3 residues: CASKKKGDTEAFF. The DNA of the CDR3 is TGTGCCAGCAAAAAAAAGGGGGACACTGAAGCTTTCTTT. Based on the CDR3 plus reference TRBV7-3 and TRBJ1-1, the full variable domain is GAGVSQTPSNKVTEKGKYVELRCDPISGHTALYWYRQSLGQGPEFLIYFQGTGAADDSGLPNDRFFAVRPEGSVSTLKIQRTERGDSAVYLCASKKKGDTEAFFGQGTRLTVV.

V gene TRBV27 combines with J gene TRBJ2-7; 8 bases agree with TRBD1. The CDR3 is 14 amino acids. V was pared by 6 bases and J by 2 bases, with 6 bases of the junction left unmatched. The germline gives CDR1 MNHEY, CDR2 SMNVEV (reference sequence). DNA for the CDR3: TGTGCCAGCAGGTTCGGGACAGGTCCCTACGAGCAGTACTTC. Its translation is CASRFGTGPYEQYF.

V usage is TRBV28 and J usage is TRBJ2-1, with D hard to call. V was trimmed by 1 base and J by 10 bases, leaving 8 bases between them. Germline CDR1 is MDHEN and CDR2 is SYDVKM. The CDR3 is 12 residues long. The CDR3 DNA follows: TGTGCCAGCAGTTTATTGGATGGGGAGCAGTTCTTC. Translation gives CASSLLDGEQFF.

The chain links TRBV5-1 to TRBJ2-1; TRBD2 agrees at 14 bases. Germline CDR1 and CDR2: SGHRS and YFSETQ. CDR3 length: 17 amino acids. V lost 4 bases and J lost 15; bases outside the gene matches: 18. The CDR3 DNA reads as TGCGCCAGCAGCGCGGGACTAGCGGGAGCCTCCCTAAAGGTTGGGTTCTTC. It encodes CASSAGLAGASLKVGFF.

This chain links TRBV7-2 with TRBJ2-1, with D possibly being TRBD2 (5 bases). V was cut by 2 bases and J by 2 bases, with 13 bases left in between. Germline CDR1 and CDR2: SGHTA and FQGNSA. The CDR3 contains 16 residues. DNA of the CDR3: TGTGCCAGCAGCTTATCCCCTACGGGGACCTACAATGAGCAGTTCTTC. Amino acid sequence: CASSLSPTGTYNEQFF. The whole variable domain, filled in from reference TRBV7-2 and TRBJ2-1, reads GAGVSQSPSNKVTEKGKDVELRCDPISGHTALYWYRQSLGQGLEFLIYFQGNSAPDKSGLPSDRFSAERTGGSVSTLTIQRTQQEDSAVYLCASSLSPTGTYNEQFFGPGTRLTVL.

The chain combines TRBV5-1 with TRBJ1-3; no definite D call. CDR3 length: 15 residues. The germline V gene has CDR1 SGHRS and CDR2 YFSETQ. V was shortened by 0 bases and J by 0 bases, with 7 bases between the two germline ends. CDR3 bases: TGCGCCAGCAGCTTGGCCGGTGCCTCTGGAAACACCATATATTTT. Its translation: CASSLAGASGNTIYF.

The chain combines TRBV6-4 with TRBJ1-6; 7 nucleotides match TRBD1. This CDR3 is 15 amino acids long. From germline, CDR1 is MRHNA and CDR2 SNTAGT. V gave up 5 bases and J gave up 6 bases; unmatched junction bases: 7. The CDR3 loop reads CASSRGDSINSPLHF. In DNA, the CDR3 is TGTGCCAGCAGTCGGGGGGACAGCATTAATTCACCCCTCCACTTT.

Here the CDR3 reads CASSPDGQNEKLFF. In DNA, the CDR3 is TGTGCCAGCTCACCGGATGGGCAGAATGAAAAACTGTTTTTT. The chain employs TRBV18 and TRBJ1-4; D is undetermined. The germline V gene encodes CDR1 KGHSH and CDR2 LQKENI. The V end lost 3 bases, the J end lost 5 bases, and 10 bases lay between the germline ends. The CDR3 runs to 14 residues.

The genes are TRBV14 and TRBJ1-2; D is perhaps TRBD1 (5 bases). The CDR3 consists of 14 residues. Germline CDR1 and CDR2: SGHDN and FVKESK. V lost 0 bases, J lost 6 bases, and 11 bases lay in between. CDR3 bases: TGTGCCAGCAGCCAAGAAGGGAAGGGGAATGGCTACACCTTC. Its translation: CASSQEGKGNGYTF.

The chain employs TRBV27 and TRBJ2-1; TRBD1 or TRBD2 may be the D gene (6 bases each). CDR1 and CDR2 (germline): MNHEY, SMNVEV (reference sequence). CDR3 length equals 18 residues. With 3 bases removed from V and 6 bases from J, the gap between germline ends came to 24 bases. The CDR3 region has the DNA TGTGCCAGCAGTTTTCTGATGGTAGGGGGGCGGGGAGGCAATGAGCAGTTCTTC. The encoded protein is CASSFLMVGGRGGNEQFF.

The genes are TRBV30 and TRBJ2-4; no clear D gene. The V gene lost 4 bases and the J gene lost 4 bases, with 11 bases spanning the gap. The CDR3 extends over 13 amino acids. The germline V gene encodes CDR1 GTSNPN and CDR2 SVGIG (reference sequence). DNA of the CDR3: TGTGCCTGGAATGGTGGTTGGAAAAACATTCAGTACTTC. It encodes CAWNGGWKNIQYF.

V is TRBV7-2 and J is TRBJ2-2; D unresolved. The germline CDR1 and CDR2 sequences are SGHTA and FQGNSA. Trimming left V 1 base short and J 5 bases short, with 11 bases between. The CDR3 extends over 15 amino acids. Written as DNA, the CDR3 is TGTGCCAGCAGCTTAGATGCGAGGCGGACCGGGGAGCTGTTTTTT. It is translated as CASSLDARRTGELFF. Filled out from reference TRBV7-2 and TRBJ2-2, the complete variable domain reads GAGVSQSPSNKVTEKGKDVELRCDPISGHTALYWYRQSLGQGLEFLIYFQGNSAPDKSGLPSDRFSAERTGGSVSTLTIQRTQQEDSAVYLCASSLDARRTGELFFGEGSRLTVL.